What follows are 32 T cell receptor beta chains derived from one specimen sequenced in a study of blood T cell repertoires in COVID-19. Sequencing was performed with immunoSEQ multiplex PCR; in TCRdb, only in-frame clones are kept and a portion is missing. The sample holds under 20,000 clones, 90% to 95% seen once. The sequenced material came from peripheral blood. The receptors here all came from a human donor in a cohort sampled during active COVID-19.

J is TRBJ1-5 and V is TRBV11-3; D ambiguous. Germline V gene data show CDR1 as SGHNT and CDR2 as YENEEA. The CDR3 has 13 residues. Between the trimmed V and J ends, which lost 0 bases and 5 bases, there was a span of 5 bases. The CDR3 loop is CASSLEGDQPQHF. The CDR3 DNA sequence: TGTGCCAGCAGCTTAGAGGGCGATCAGCCCCAGCATTTT.

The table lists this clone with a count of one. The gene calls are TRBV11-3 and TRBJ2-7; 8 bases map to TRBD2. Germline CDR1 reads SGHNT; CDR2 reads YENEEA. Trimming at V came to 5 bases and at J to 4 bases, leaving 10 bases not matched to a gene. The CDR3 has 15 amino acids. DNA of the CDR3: TGTGCCAGCAGCCTCCGGAGCGGGGGCGTTTACGAGCAGTACTTC. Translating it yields CASSLRSGGVYEQYF.

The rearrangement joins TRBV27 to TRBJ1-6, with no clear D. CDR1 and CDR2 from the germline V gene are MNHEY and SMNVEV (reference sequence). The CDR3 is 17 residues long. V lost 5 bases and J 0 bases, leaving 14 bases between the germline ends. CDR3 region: CASSPKGASSYNSPLHF. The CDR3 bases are TGTGCCAGCAGTCCGAAGGGAGCGAGCTCCTATAATTCACCCCTCCACTTT.

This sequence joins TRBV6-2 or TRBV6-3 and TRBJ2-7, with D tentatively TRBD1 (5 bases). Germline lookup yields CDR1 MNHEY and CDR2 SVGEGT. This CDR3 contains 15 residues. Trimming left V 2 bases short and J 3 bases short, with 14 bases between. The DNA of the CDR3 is TGTGCCAGCAGTTACGGCGGCAGGGTACACTACGAGCAGTACTTC. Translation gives CASSYGGRVHYEQYF.

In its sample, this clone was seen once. Written as DNA, the CDR3 is TGCAGCTTCCGGGGGGCCGGGGAGCTGTTTTTT. This gives the protein CSFRGAGELFF. The chain has TRBV29-1 and TRBJ2-2; 7 bases map to TRBD2. This CDR3 spans 11 amino acids. The V gene end was trimmed by 8 bases and the J gene end by 6 bases; junction bases not matched to a gene: 3. Germline CDR1 is SQVTM and CDR2 is ANQGSEA.

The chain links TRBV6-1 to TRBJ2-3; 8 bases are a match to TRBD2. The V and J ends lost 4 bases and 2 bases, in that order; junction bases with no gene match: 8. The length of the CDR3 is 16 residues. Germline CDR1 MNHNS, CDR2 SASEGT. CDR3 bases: TGTGCCAGCAGTGCACGGGGGGGATGGGTCACAGATACGCAGTATTTT. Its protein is CASSARGGWVTDTQYF.

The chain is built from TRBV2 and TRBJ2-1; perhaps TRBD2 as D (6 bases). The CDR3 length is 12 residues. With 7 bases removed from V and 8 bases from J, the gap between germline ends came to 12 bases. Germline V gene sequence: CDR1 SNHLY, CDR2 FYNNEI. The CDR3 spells CASTRDLHEQFF. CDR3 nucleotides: TGTGCCAGCACCCGGGACTTACATGAGCAGTTCTTC. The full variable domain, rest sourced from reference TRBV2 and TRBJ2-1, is EPEVTQTPSHQVTQMGQEVILRCVPISNHLYFYWYRQILGQKVEFLVSFYNNEISEKSEIFDDQFSVERPDGSNFTLKIRSTKLEDSAMYFCASTRDLHEQFFGPGTRLTVL.

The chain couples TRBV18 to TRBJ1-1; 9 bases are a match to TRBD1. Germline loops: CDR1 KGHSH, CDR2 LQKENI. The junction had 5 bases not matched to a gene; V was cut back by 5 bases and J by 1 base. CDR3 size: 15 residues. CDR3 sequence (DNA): TGTGCCAGCTCAGCACAGGGGGCGGCGAACACTGAAGCTTTCTTT. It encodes CASSAQGAANTEAFF.

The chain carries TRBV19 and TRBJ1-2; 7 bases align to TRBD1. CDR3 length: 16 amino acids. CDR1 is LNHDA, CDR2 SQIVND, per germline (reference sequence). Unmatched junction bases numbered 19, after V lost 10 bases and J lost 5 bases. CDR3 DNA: TGTGCCACCAGGAGGCAGGGGGAAAGAAGTACTTATGGCTACACCTTC. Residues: CATRRQGERSTYGYTF.

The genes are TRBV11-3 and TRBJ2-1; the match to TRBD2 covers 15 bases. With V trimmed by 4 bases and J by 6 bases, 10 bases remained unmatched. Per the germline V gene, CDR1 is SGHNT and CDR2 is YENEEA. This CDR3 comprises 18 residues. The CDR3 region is CASSSGLAGGPSSNEQFF. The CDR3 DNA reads TGTGCCAGCAGCTCTGGACTAGCGGGAGGGCCCTCGAGCAATGAGCAGTTCTTC.

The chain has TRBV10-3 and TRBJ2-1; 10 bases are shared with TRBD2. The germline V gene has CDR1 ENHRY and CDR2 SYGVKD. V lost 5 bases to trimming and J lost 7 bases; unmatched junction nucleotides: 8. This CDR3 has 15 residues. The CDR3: CAISLASGSYNEQFF. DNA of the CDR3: TGTGCCATCAGTTTAGCTAGCGGGAGTTATAATGAGCAGTTCTTC.

The CDR3 here is CASSQTGSSPLHF. DNA for the CDR3: TGTGCCAGCAGTCAGACAGGGAGTTCACCCCTCCACTTT. The genes are TRBV6-5 and TRBJ1-6; 7 bases align to TRBD1. The CDR3 covers 13 residues. Germline assignment: CDR1 MNHEY and CDR2 SVGAGI. The junction had 4 bases not matched to a gene; V was cut back by 5 bases and J by 9 bases.

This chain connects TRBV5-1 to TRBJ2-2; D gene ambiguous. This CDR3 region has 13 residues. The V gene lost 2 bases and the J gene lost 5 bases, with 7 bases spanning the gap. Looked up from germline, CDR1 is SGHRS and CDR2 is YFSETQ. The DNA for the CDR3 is TGCGCCAGCAGCTTCGCTACGACCGGGGAGCTGTTTTTT. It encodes CASSFATTGELFF.

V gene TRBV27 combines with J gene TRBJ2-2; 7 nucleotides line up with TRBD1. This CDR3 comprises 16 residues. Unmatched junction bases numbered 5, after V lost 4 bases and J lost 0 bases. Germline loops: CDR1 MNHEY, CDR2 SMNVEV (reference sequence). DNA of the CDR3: TGTGCCAGCAGTTGGAACAGGGGATCGAACACCGGGGAGCTGTTTTTT. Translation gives CASSWNRGSNTGELFF.

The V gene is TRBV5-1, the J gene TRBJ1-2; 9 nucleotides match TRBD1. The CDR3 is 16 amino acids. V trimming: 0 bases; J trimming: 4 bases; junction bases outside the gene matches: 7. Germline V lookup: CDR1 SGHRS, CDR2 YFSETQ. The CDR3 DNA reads TGCGCCAGCAGCTTGGGGACAGGGGCAGAACTCTATGGCTACACCTTC. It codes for CASSLGTGAELYGYTF.

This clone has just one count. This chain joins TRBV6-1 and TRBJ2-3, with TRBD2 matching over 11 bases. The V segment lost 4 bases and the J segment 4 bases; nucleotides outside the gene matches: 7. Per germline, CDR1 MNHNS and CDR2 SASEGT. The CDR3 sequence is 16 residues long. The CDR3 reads CASSASQLAGADTQYF. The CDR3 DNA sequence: TGTGCCAGCAGTGCCAGCCAACTAGCGGGGGCAGATACGCAGTATTTT.

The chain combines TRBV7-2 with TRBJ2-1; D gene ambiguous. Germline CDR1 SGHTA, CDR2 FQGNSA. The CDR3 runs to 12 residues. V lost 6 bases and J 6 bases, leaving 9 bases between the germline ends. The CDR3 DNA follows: TGTGCCAGCAGTCTACTCGTCAATGAGCAGTTCTTC. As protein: CASSLLVNEQFF.

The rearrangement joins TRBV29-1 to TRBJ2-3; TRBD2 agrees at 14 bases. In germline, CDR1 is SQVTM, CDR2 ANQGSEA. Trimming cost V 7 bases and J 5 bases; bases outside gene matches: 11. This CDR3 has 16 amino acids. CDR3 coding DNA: TGCAGCGGGAGGGGGACTAGCGGGAGCGTGAGAGATACGCAGTATTTT. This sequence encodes CSGRGTSGSVRDTQYF.

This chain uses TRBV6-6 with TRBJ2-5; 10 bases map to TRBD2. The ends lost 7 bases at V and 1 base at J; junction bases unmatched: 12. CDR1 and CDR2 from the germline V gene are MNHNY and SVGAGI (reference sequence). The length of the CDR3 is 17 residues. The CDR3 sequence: CASIRVAGGLSQETQYF. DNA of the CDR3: TGTGCCAGCATTCGGGTAGCGGGGGGCCTGTCCCAAGAGACCCAGTACTTC.

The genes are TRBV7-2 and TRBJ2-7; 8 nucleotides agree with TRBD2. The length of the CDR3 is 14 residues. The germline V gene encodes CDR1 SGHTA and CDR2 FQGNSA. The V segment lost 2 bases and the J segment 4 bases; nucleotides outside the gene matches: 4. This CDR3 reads CASSLTSGTYEQYF. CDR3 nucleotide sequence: TGTGCCAGCAGCTTAACTAGCGGAACATACGAGCAGTACTTC.

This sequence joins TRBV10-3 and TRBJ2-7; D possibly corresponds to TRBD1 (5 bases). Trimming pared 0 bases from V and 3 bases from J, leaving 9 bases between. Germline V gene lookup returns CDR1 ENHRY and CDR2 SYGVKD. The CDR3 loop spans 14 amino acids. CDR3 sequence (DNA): TGTGCCATCAGTGAGTCGCAGGGCCTCTACGAGCAGTACTTC. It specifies CAISESQGLYEQYF.

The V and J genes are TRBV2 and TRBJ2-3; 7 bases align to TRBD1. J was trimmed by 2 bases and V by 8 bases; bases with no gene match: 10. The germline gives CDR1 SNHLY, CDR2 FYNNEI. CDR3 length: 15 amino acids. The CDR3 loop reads CASWSRGQPTDTQYF. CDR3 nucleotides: TGTGCCAGCTGGAGTAGGGGACAGCCCACAGATACGCAGTATTTT.

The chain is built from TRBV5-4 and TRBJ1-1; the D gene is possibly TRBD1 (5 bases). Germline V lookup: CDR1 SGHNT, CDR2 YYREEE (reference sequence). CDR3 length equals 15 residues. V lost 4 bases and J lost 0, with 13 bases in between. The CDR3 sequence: CASSVGGYVNTEAFF. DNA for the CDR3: TGTGCCAGCAGCGTTGGGGGGTACGTGAACACTGAAGCTTTCTTT. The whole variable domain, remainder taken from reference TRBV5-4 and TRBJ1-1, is ETGVTQSPTHLIKTRGQQVTLRCSSQSGHNTVSWYQQALGQGPQFIFQYYREEENGRGNFPPRFSGLQFPNYSSELNVNALELDDSALYLCASSVGGYVNTEAFFGQGTRLTVV.

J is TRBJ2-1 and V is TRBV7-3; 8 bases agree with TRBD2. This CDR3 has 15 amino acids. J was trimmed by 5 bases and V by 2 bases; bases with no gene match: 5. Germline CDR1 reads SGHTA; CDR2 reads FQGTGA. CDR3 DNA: TGTGCCAGCAGCTTATACCTAGCGGGCCACAATGAGCAGTTCTTC. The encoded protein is CASSLYLAGHNEQFF.

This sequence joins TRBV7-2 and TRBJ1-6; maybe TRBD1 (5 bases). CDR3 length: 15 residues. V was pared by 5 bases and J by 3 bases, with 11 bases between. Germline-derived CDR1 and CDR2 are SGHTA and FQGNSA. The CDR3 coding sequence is TGTGCCAGCAGCCTGACAGATTTCTATAATTCACCCCTCCACTTT. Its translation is CASSLTDFYNSPLHF.

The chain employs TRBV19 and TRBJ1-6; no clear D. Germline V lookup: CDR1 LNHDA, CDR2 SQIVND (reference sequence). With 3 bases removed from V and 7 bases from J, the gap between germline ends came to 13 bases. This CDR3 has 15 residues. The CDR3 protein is CASSIGGIENSPLHF. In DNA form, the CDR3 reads TGTGCCAGTAGTATCGGAGGGATTGAGAATTCACCCCTCCACTTT.

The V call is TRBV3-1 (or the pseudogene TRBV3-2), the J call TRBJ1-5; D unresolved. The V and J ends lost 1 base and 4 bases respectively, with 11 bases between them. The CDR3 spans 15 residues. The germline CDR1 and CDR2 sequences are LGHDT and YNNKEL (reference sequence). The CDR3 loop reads CASSQAPGSNQPQHF. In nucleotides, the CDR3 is TGTGCCAGCAGCCAAGCTCCGGGTTCTAATCAGCCCCAGCATTTT.

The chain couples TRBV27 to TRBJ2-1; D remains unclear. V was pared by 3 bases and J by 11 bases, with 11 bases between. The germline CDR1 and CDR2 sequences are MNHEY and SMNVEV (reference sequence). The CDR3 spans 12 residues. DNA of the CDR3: TGTGCCAGCAGTTTTCCGGCAGGTCAGCAGTTCTTC. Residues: CASSFPAGQQFF.

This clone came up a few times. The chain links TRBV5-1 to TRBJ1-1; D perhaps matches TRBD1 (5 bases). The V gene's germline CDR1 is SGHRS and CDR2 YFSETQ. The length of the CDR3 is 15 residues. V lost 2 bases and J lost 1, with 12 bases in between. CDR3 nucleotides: TGCGCCAGCAGCTTTAATCAGGGAGGGAACACTGAAGCTTTCTTT. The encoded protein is CASSFNQGGNTEAFF.

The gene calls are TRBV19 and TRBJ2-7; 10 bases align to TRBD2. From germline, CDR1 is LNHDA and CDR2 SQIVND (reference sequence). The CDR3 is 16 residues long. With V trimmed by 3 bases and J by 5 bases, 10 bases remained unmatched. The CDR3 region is CASSIRTASGSHEQYF. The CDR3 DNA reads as TGTGCCAGTAGTATTAGGACGGCTAGCGGGAGCCACGAGCAGTACTTC.

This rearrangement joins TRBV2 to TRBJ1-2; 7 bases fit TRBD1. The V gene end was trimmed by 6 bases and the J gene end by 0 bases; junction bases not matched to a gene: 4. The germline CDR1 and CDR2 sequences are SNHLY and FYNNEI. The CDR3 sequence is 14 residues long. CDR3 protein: CASRRDRANYGYTF. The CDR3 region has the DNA TGTGCCAGCAGGAGGGACAGAGCTAACTATGGCTACACCTTC.

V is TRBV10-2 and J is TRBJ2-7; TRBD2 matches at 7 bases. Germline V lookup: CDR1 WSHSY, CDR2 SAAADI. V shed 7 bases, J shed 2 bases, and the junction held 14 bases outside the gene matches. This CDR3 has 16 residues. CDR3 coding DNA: TGCGCCAGCACCCCCGGTAAGGGCGGGGGTACCTACGAGCAGTACTTC. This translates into CASTPGKGGGTYEQYF.